This TCR beta chain was captured in a study of shared clonotypes between healthy human individuals (dated by TCRdb to about 2020). With respect to the entire study: Three men and a couple of women, aged 18 to 49 years, made up the cohort. For each donor, three plates each were used for CD4 naive and CD4 memory, two plates were used for CD8 naive, and one plate was used for CD8 memory. To estimate repertoire size and how much clonotypes are shared between individuals, the study performed deep sequencing of blood TCR repertoires from roughly five healthy adults. Different laboratories and diverse techniques were used to prepare libraries and sequence TCR repertoires, to increase sequencing depth and limit assay-specific biases. Per donor, leukapheresis produced somewhere between about 0.9 and 9.5 billion PBMCs. The full study reports these points: Incomplete sequencing was indicated by rarefaction of sorted-subset datasets, despite the large sequencing depth. Because the study included a small number of donors, the genetic and exposure-history diversity represented was limited. Sampling was limited to blood, and TCR repertoires in tissue likely differ from TCR repertoires in blood. Across several donors, approximately 5% of naive CD4, approximately 3.6% of naive CD8, around 2.1% of memory CD4, and approximately 0.42% of memory CD8 clonotypes were shared. Larger estimated clonotype richness was generally found for naive subsets than for memory subsets. Pairwise subsampling led to the expectation that sequencing depth would affect the degree of clonotype sharing among donors. Higher generation probabilities were observed for clonotypes shared by all four sorted-subset donors than for non-shared clonotypes.

This clone was seen a handful of times. Its antigen remains undetermined. No base-level quality is on record; no much larger clone is a single base apart. There are 16 amino acids in the CDR3, from cysteine to phenylalanine inclusive. Left in the record is the CDR3 DNA by itself, 48 bases read in frame from the first base. Trimming leaves V shorter by 6 bases and J shorter by 4 bases, with the junction holding 11 bases beyond the gene matches. According to the germline V gene (reference sequence), CDR1 reads LNHDA and CDR2 reads SQIVND. TCR CDR3 regions were amplified from genomic DNA by multiplex PCR using the deep immunoSEQ assay. Genomic DNA extracted from each cell subset was distributed evenly over all wells of several immunoSEQ 96-well plates, and each plate served as one replicate. For sorted subsets, around 0.2 ug of genomic DNA, equivalent to around 29,000 T cell genomes, went into each replicate PCR. The purified libraries were quantified using a Qubit 3.0 fluorometer, sized with a Bioanalyzer 2100, and then quantified again using the KAPA Library Quantification kit. Every immunoSEQ 96-well plate was sequenced on a dedicated single-read 150-cycle Illumina NextSeq 550 flow cell. Per the authors' processing: Because the immunoSEQ output held only junctional sequences and lacked quality scores, the filtering could not match the filtering applied to full-length reads. To assign V/J genes and CDR3, sequences were annotated against IMGT germline references using PyIR, a Python wrapper for IgBLAST v1.9. Reads were removed for weak V/J assignments (E-value above 1e-6), missing CDR3, stop codons, out-of-frame junctions, or ambiguous translated residues. V3J clonotypes were defined as sequences sharing an identical inferred V gene, J gene, and CDR3 amino acid sequence. The percentage overlap between two repertoires was calculated by dividing the number of shared unique clonotypes by the size of the smaller repertoire. RTK rarefaction, the Chao1 estimator, and Recon v2.1 estimates of unobserved clonotypes were used to assess repertoire richness. Generation probabilities for all TCRbeta clonotypes obtained by the gDNA method from several donors were computed using OLGA. Held by TCRdb, this immuneACCESS table contains in-frame sequences only and omits some clones. Under half of the omission traces to an unresolved V gene where checked; the cause of the rest is unknown. V and J calls and clone size are those listed in that table; D and trimming were worked out from the DNA. The sample profile shows about 2 million clones; 95% of them were found once. Clones ranked in the top ten supply more than 0.1% of the sample.

The donors were healthy, HIV-negative adults who had no recently reported acute infections or vaccinations. All donors were Caucasian adults living in Nashville, Tennessee, USA. CD4+ T cells were enriched through magnetic negative selection, after which naive cells were positively selected on CD45RA and the remaining negative fraction served as the memory subset. Blood was collected by leukapheresis, and PBMCs were isolated by Ficoll-Histopaque density gradient centrifugation and then cryopreserved in liquid nitrogen vapor phase. Analytical flow cytometry was used to check the purity and quantity of each magnetically sorted T cell population. Each sorted fraction had its genomic DNA isolated and then quantified by UV absorbance on a Nanodrop 2000c.

The specimen was naive CD4+ T cells sorted from blood. This sample's cell subset or site label indicates: CD45RA+ positively selected. This receptor was obtained from a man younger than 35 in good health. The V and J segments used are TRBV19 and TRBJ1-4, and TRBD1 aligns with 7 junction nucleotides. The DNA reads as follows: TGTGCCAGTAGAACCCAGACAGGGCTTGTTAATGAAAAACTGTTTTTT. It encodes CASRTQTGLVNEKLFF.